This TCR beta chain emerged from a study of T cells in Graves' hyperthyroidism and ophthalmopathy. General study findings and limits: By a 13 V-J model, ophthalmopathy was set apart from stable hyperthyroidism. Expanded thyroid clonotypes (above 0.001) were mostly also found in blood.

This clonotype was picked up many times. Its antigen is unidentified. The CDR3 contains 15 residues. Looked up from germline, CDR1 is MNHEY and CDR2 is SMNVEV (reference sequence). The V and J ends lost 6 bases and 8 bases respectively, with 20 bases between them. What was amplified from RNA transcripts were TCR beta CDR3 regions. In the first-round RT-PCR of the TCR CDR3, the HTBI primer set was used. Each CDR3 protein gets one entry after TCRdb re-called the multiplex PCR reads with MiXCR. This sample has around 280,000 distinct CDR3 sequences; 13% occur once, and the top ten carry 7.8%. The J gene is TRBJ2-1, the V gene TRBV27; D is possibly TRBD1 or TRBD2 (7 bases each). The sample was blood. The receptor was isolated from a woman between 25 and 40 years old with Graves' hyperthyroidism that later progressed to Graves' ophthalmopathy. The DNA of the CDR3 is TGTGCCAGCAGAACCCCGGGGAGGGGGCCGGATGAGCAGTTCTTC. Its translation is CASRTPGRGPDEQFF.